The 27 T cell receptor beta chains given below trace back to one sample, sequenced in a study of beta chain features in type 1 diabetes. Of the isolated RNA, all was reverse transcribed, and so the sequenced material was expressed TCRB transcripts. The method was immunoSEQ multiplex PCR; TCRdb's version includes in-frame clones alone and lacks a portion of them. Of a few hundred thousand clones detected, around 15% appear once; the ten largest clones hold 6.7%. The sequencing sample was made of central memory CD4+ T cells from blood. The receptors shown here come from a man between 25 and 39 years old in good health.

This clone was detected only a few times. V gene TRBV11-2 combines with J gene TRBJ1-4; D might be TRBD1 (6 bases). Germline CDR1 is SGHAT and CDR2 is FQNNGV. The germline V and J ends were trimmed by 5 bases and 8 bases, with 18 bases remaining between them. The CDR3 contains 15 residues. CDR3 DNA: TGTGCCAGCAGCCCTCAGGGGCCCCTTAGGGAAAAACTGTTTTTT. Encoded protein: CASSPQGPLREKLFF.

The chain joins TRBV30 to TRBJ2-3, with 7 bases identical to TRBD1. J lost 3 bases, V lost 0 bases, and 3 bases had no gene match. The CDR3 runs 14 residues. CDR1 is GTSNPN and CDR2 is SVGIG in the germline V gene (reference sequence). The DNA of the CDR3 is TGTGCCTGGAGTGTAAGGGGGCGGACAGATACGCAGTATTTT. Protein product: CAWSVRGRTDTQYF.

V usage is TRBV7-7 and J usage is TRBJ1-2; D gene uncertain. Germline assignment: CDR1 SSHAT and CDR2 FNYEAQ (reference sequence). Trimming cost V 6 bases and J 6 bases, with 5 bases left between them. This CDR3 is built from 10 residues. CDR3 nucleotides: TGTGCCAGCAGGTTCGATGGCTACACCTTC. Its protein is CASRFDGYTF.

There are many counts of this clone. This chain joins TRBV5-4 and TRBJ1-1; a weak D match, TRBD1 (5 bases). V lost 0 bases and J lost 4, with 10 bases in between. Per germline, CDR1 SGHNT and CDR2 YYREEE (reference sequence). This CDR3 comprises 14 residues. CDR3 sequence (DNA): TGTGCCAGCAGCTTGGCAGGGATTAGCACTGAAGCTTTCTTT. Protein product: CASSLAGISTEAFF.

The chain joins TRBV27 to TRBJ1-1; D might be TRBD1 (5 bases). Trimming removed 5 bases from V and 0 bases from J, with 10 bases in between. CDR3 length equals 14 residues. The germline V gene encodes CDR1 MNHEY and CDR2 SMNVEV (reference sequence). The CDR3 spells CASSRQRMNTEAFF. CDR3 sequence (DNA): TGTGCCAGCAGTCGACAGAGGATGAACACTGAAGCTTTCTTT.

The chain has TRBV30 and TRBJ1-1, with D possibly being TRBD1 (6 bases). V was cut by 2 bases and J by 2 bases, with 15 bases left in between. Germline V gene sequence: CDR1 GTSNPN, CDR2 SVGIG (reference sequence). The CDR3 is 15 amino acids. CDR3 bases: TGTGCCTGGAGTCCCAAGGGGGGCCAAAACACTGAAGCTTTCTTT. Translation: CAWSPKGGQNTEAFF.

This clone has just a few counts. The chain is built from TRBV14 and TRBJ1-2, with D possibly being TRBD1 (6 bases). This CDR3 spans 13 amino acids. CDR1 is SGHDN and CDR2 is FVKESK in the germline V gene. V was trimmed by 4 bases and J by 5 bases, leaving 11 bases between them. CDR3 coding DNA: TGTGCCAGCAGCCGAGCAACAGGGTATGGCTACACCTTC. Translated: CASSRATGYGYTF.

The chain couples TRBV5-1 to TRBJ2-3; TRBD2 matches 9 bases. V was clipped by 0 bases and J by 2 bases; unmatched bases: 4. The CDR3 is made up of 16 amino acids. Looked up from germline, CDR1 is SGHRS and CDR2 is YFSETQ. Here the CDR3 reads CASSLGAGGLTDTQYF. For the CDR3, the DNA is TGCGCCAGCAGCTTGGGCGCGGGGGGGCTCACAGATACGCAGTATTTT.

The chain has TRBV28 and TRBJ1-1; TRBD1 might be the D (5 bases). The V end was cut by 3 bases, the J end by 10 bases, with 9 bases between. The CDR3 loop spans 11 amino acids. Germline CDR1 MDHEN, CDR2 SYDVKM. CDR3 protein: CASSFRGPAFF. DNA for the CDR3: TGTGCCAGCAGTTTCCGGGGCCCAGCTTTCTTT.

V and J are TRBV7-2 and TRBJ2-5; 8 nucleotides agree with TRBD2. V lost 5 bases, J lost 7 bases, and 3 bases stayed unmatched. This CDR3 has 12 amino acids. From germline, CDR1 is SGHTA and CDR2 FQGNSA. CDR3 nucleotides: TGTGCCAGCAGCCCCGGGGGGGGGACCCAGTACTTC. Protein: CASSPGGGTQYF.

This chain's CDR3 is CASSLGGTPFNEQFF. The CDR3 DNA reads as TGTGCCAGCAGCTTAGGAGGGACTCCTTTCAATGAGCAGTTCTTC. The gene calls are TRBV7-6 and TRBJ2-1; possible D gene TRBD2, 6 bases. The CDR3 is 15 amino acids. CDR1 is SGHVS, CDR2 FNYEAQ, per germline. V shed 1 base and J shed 6 bases, with 13 bases lying between them. Full variable domain (missing parts from reference TRBV7-6 and TRBJ2-1): GAGVSQSPRYKVTKRGQDVALRCDPISGHVSLYWYRQALGQGPEFLTYFNYEAQQDKSGLPNDRFSAERPEGSISTLTIQRTEQRDSAMYRCASSLGGTPFNEQFFGPGTRLTVL.

A few counts support this clone. The V call is TRBV11-2, the J call TRBJ2-1, with D perhaps matching TRBD1 or TRBD2 (5 bases each). In germline, CDR1 is SGHAT, CDR2 FQNNGV. V was clipped by 1 base and J by 2 bases, with 9 bases between them. The CDR3 sequence is 15 residues long. The CDR3 DNA follows: TGTGCCAGCAGCTTAGGAGGGGATCCCTACAATGAGCAGTTCTTC. Translated: CASSLGGDPYNEQFF. Using reference TRBV11-2 and TRBJ2-1 for the parts outside the CDR3, the full variable domain is EAGVAQSPRYKIIEKRQSVAFWCNPISGHATLYWYQQILGQGPKLLIQFQNNGVVDDSQLPKDRFSAERLKGVDSTLKIQPAKLEDSAVYLCASSLGGDPYNEQFFGPGTRLTVL.

The genes are TRBV7-8 and TRBJ1-4; perhaps TRBD1 as D (6 bases). This CDR3 has 15 amino acids. V gave up 5 bases and J gave up 2 bases, with 12 bases separating them. Germline CDR1 SGHVS, CDR2 FQNEAQ. The CDR3 here is CASSRTVWTNEKLFF. CDR3 sequence (DNA): TGTGCCAGCAGCCGGACAGTATGGACTAATGAAAAACTGTTTTTT.

The sample holds a few counts of this clone. The chain has TRBV7-2 and TRBJ2-1, with D possibly matching TRBD2 (5 bases). The CDR3 extends over 13 amino acids. CDR1 SGHTA and CDR2 FQGNSA come from the germline V gene. Trimming cost V 5 bases and J 6 bases, with 11 bases left between them. This CDR3 reads CASSAGGPNEQFF. The CDR3 DNA reads TGTGCCAGCAGCGCCGGAGGACCCAATGAGCAGTTCTTC.

V gene TRBV15 combines with J gene TRBJ2-3; TRBD2 aligns across 12 bases. V lost 3 bases, J lost 6 bases, and 4 bases stayed unmatched. The CDR3 length is 15 residues. The germline CDR1 and CDR2 sequences are LNHNV and YYDKDF (reference sequence). The CDR3 spells CATSSRLAGVDTQYF. The CDR3 nucleotides are TGTGCCACCAGCAGCCGACTAGCGGGAGTGGATACGCAGTATTTT.

This clone was seen a few times. One base separates it from a far larger clone, so it is likely a read error. The same CDR3 is also encoded by other DNA sequences in this sample. CDR3 protein: CASSLRGYEQYF. The CDR3 DNA is TGTGCCAGCAGCTTGCGGGGTTACGAGCAGTACTTC. The chain employs TRBV5-4 and TRBJ2-7; TRBD2 is a possible D gene (5 bases). Trimming shortened V by 1 base and J by 4 bases, and 6 bases separated the two germline ends. This CDR3 region has 12 residues. Germline CDR1 and CDR2: SGHNT and YYREEE (reference sequence). Combining the CDR3 with reference TRBV5-4 and TRBJ2-7 gives the whole variable domain ETGVTQSPTHLIKTRGQQVTLRCSSQSGHNTVSWYQQALGQGPQFIFQYYREEENGRGNFPPRFSGLQFPNYSSELNVNALELDDSALYLCASSLRGYEQYFGPGTRLTVT.

Only a few counts were recorded for this clone. The chain combines TRBV2 with TRBJ1-1; TRBD1 matches at 8 bases. The trim removed 10 bases at V and 1 base at J, leaving 11 bases unmatched. This CDR3 has 15 residues. Germline lookup yields CDR1 SNHLY and CDR2 FYNNEI. This CDR3 reads CATEPAGGKNTEAFF. CDR3 nucleotides: TGTGCCACCGAGCCTGCAGGGGGCAAGAACACTGAAGCTTTCTTT.

The rearrangement uses TRBV7-9 and TRBJ1-2; 8 bases line up with TRBD1. This CDR3 has 14 amino acids. The J segment lost 6 bases and the V segment lost 1 base, leaving 4 bases of the junction unmatched. CDR1 SEHNR and CDR2 FQNEAQ come from the germline V gene (reference sequence). CDR3 coding DNA: TGTGCCAGCAGCTTAGGGACAGGGCTACATGGCTACACCTTC. As protein: CASSLGTGLHGYTF.

This chain links TRBV5-1 with TRBJ2-7, with no clear D. Per germline, CDR1 SGHRS and CDR2 YFSETQ. Trimming took 3 bases from V and 2 from J, leaving 15 bases between them. The length of the CDR3 is 15 residues. As DNA, the CDR3 is TGCGCCAGCAGCTCCCGGACGGATGGCGCCTACGAGCAGTACTTC. Translation: CASSSRTDGAYEQYF. The variable domain in full, completed from reference TRBV5-1 and TRBJ2-7, reads KAGVTQTPRYLIKTRGQQVTLSCSPISGHRSVSWYQQTPGQGLQFLFEYFSETQRNKGNFPGRFSGRQFSNSRSEMNVSTLELGDSALYLCASSSRTDGAYEQYFGPGTRLTVT.

The chain joins TRBV19 to TRBJ1-1; D might be TRBD1 (5 bases). The V gene lost 0 bases and the J gene lost 5 bases, with 16 bases spanning the gap. The CDR3 contains 16 residues. Germline values: CDR1 LNHDA, CDR2 SQIVND (reference sequence). CDR3: CASSIDSFVWGTEAFF. Here the CDR3 DNA reads TGTGCCAGTAGTATAGATTCATTCGTTTGGGGGACTGAAGCTTTCTTT.

This chain links TRBV30 with TRBJ2-2; D call uncertain. There are 14 residues in the CDR3. Trimming left V 2 bases short and J 1 base short, with 8 bases between. In germline, CDR1 is GTSNPN, CDR2 SVGIG (reference sequence). CDR3: CAWSRQMNTGELFF. CDR3 DNA: TGTGCCTGGAGTCGTCAAATGAACACCGGGGAGCTGTTTTTT.

In its sample, this clone was seen a few times. The J gene is TRBJ1-1, the V gene TRBV18; D is ambiguous. The CDR3 is 14 residues long. Trimming pared 3 bases from V and 5 bases from J, leaving 13 bases between. The V gene's germline CDR1 is KGHSH and CDR2 LQKENI. The CDR3 here is CASSPGLAGTEAFF. The CDR3 bases are TGTGCCAGCTCACCGGGCCTCGCGGGTACTGAAGCTTTCTTT. Using reference TRBV18 and TRBJ1-1 for the parts outside the CDR3, the full variable domain is NAGVMQNPRHLVRRRGQEARLRCSPMKGHSHVYWYRQLPEEGLKFMVYLQKENIIDESGMPKERFSAEFPKEGPSILRIQQVVRGDSAAYFCASSPGLAGTEAFFGQGTRLTVV.

The CDR3 protein is CASSLKGVYEQYF. Here the CDR3 DNA reads TGTGCCAGCAGCTTAAAAGGGGTCTACGAGCAGTACTTC. This chain links TRBV7-9 with TRBJ2-7, with a possible D match to TRBD1 (5 bases). V was shortened by 2 bases and J by 3 bases, with 8 bases between the two germline ends. The CDR3 runs to 13 residues. Germline V gene sequence: CDR1 SEHNR, CDR2 FQNEAQ (reference sequence).

This clone appeared a few times. Other nucleotide sequences in the sample specify the same CDR3. The chain employs TRBV7-2 and TRBJ1-1; possible D gene TRBD1, 6 bases. In germline, CDR1 is SGHTA, CDR2 FQGNSA. V was cut by 1 base and J by 1 base, with 13 bases left in between. CDR3 length equals 16 residues. For the CDR3, the DNA is TGTGCCAGCAGCTTAGTAACCGGGGGGCGGAACACTGAAGCTTTCTTT. Protein sequence: CASSLVTGGRNTEAFF.

A few counts support this clone. The J gene is TRBJ2-3, the V gene TRBV19, with no clear D. The germline gives CDR1 LNHDA, CDR2 SQIVND (reference sequence). V dropped 3 bases and J dropped 2 bases, with 6 bases sitting between them. The CDR3 consists of 13 residues. In DNA form, the CDR3 reads TGTGCCAGTAGTATGTTATCCACAGATACGCAGTATTTT. The encoded protein is CASSMLSTDTQYF.

The chain carries TRBV29-1 and TRBJ2-1, with TRBD2 matching 7 bases. This CDR3 comprises 15 residues. Germline loops: CDR1 SQVTM, CDR2 ANQGSEA. The J segment lost 4 bases and the V segment lost 1 base, leaving 7 bases of the junction unmatched. The CDR3 bases are TGCAGCGTTGAAGGATCCGGGGAGGGTTACAATGAGCAGTTCTTC. It encodes CSVEGSGEGYNEQFF.

This clone was observed a few times. The CDR3 DNA sequence: TGTGCCAGCAGCTTAGGGACAGGGGCTCTGGATACGCAGTATTTT. Its protein product is CASSLGTGALDTQYF. The V gene is TRBV7-9, the J gene TRBJ2-3; 9 nucleotides align to TRBD1. The CDR3 is 15 amino acids. Germline loops: CDR1 SEHNR, CDR2 FQNEAQ (reference sequence). Trimming at V came to 1 base and at J to 6 bases, leaving 5 bases not matched to a gene.